Listed below are T cell receptor beta chains from one sample, sequenced in a study of T cell changes during pregnancy in multiple sclerosis. The data were produced by immunoSEQ multiplex PCR, yet TCRdb's version contains in-frame clones alone and is incomplete. Of 93,000 or so clones listed, around 94% are singletons. The sequencing here drew on peripheral blood, taken after pregnancy. Every receptor here comes from a female donor with multiple sclerosis, enrolled in a pregnancy study. Both conserved end residues are part of each CDR3. The D gene is left open where the match is weak. Size values are once, few and many counts, or a class for expanded clones, and some rows have none.

j_gene: TRBJ1-4
abundance: .
v_gene: TRBV4-2
d_gene: .
CDR3nt: TGTGCCAGCAGTCGCTCAACGGGGACTAATGAAAAACTGTTTTTT
CDR3aa: CASSRSTGTNEKLFF

j_gene: TRBJ2-5
abundance: .
v_gene: TRBV4-1
d_gene: .
CDR3nt: TGCGCCAGCAGCCAACCTACTAGAGACGAGACCCAGTACTTC
CDR3aa: CASSQPTRDETQYF

j_gene: TRBJ2-7
abundance: .
v_gene: TRBV30
d_gene: TRBD2
CDR3nt: TGTGCCTGGAGTCCCGGGACTAGCGGGATTCTGGGGGAGCAGTACTTC
CDR3aa: CAWSPGTSGILGEQYF

j_gene: TRBJ2-2
abundance: .
v_gene: TRBV15
d_gene: TRBD1
CDR3nt: TGTGCCACCAGCAGAGCCCCCGGGACAGGGGCTGGGTCCGGGGAGCTGTTTTTT
CDR3aa: CATSRAPGTGAGSGELFF

j_gene: TRBJ2-7
abundance: .
v_gene: TRBV7-8
d_gene: TRBD2
CDR3nt: TGTGCCAGCAGCTTTCGGACTAGCGGGAGGTTCTCCTACGAGCAGTACTTC
CDR3aa: CASSFRTSGRFSYEQYF

j_gene: TRBJ2-1
abundance: .
v_gene: TRBV7-3
d_gene: TRBD2
CDR3nt: TGTGCCAGCAGCCTCCAGCGGGAGCTCATCAATGAGCAGTTCTTC
CDR3aa: CASSLQRELINEQFF

j_gene: TRBJ2-7
abundance: .
v_gene: TRBV28
d_gene: .
CDR3nt: TGTGCCAGCCGACCAGCAAGGCCGGGGGAGCAGTACTTC
CDR3aa: CASRPARPGEQYF

j_gene: TRBJ2-1
abundance: .
v_gene: TRBV11-2
d_gene: TRBD2
CDR3nt: TGTGCCAGCAGCCGTAGCGGGAGGGATTACAATGAGCAGTTCTTC
CDR3aa: CASSRSGRDYNEQFF

j_gene: TRBJ1-4
abundance: once
v_gene: TRBV7-2
d_gene: .
CDR3nt: TGTGCCAGCAGCGTGGTGACGGGAGCTAATGAAAAACTGTTTTTT
CDR3aa: CASSVVTGANEKLFF

j_gene: TRBJ1-5
abundance: .
v_gene: TRBV12-5
d_gene: .
CDR3nt: TGTGCTAGTGGGGGGGGGAACCGTAATCAGCCCCAGCATTTT
CDR3aa: CASGGGNRNQPQHF

j_gene: TRBJ1-5
abundance: .
v_gene: TRBV18
d_gene: TRBD1
CDR3nt: TGTGCCAGCTCACCACCGGGACAGGGGTATCTGCAGCCCCAGCATTTT
CDR3aa: CASSPPGQGYLQPQHF

j_gene: TRBJ2-1
abundance: .
v_gene: TRBV27
d_gene: .
CDR3nt: TGTGCCAGCTCCAGGGTTGGGGCGGCGAATGAGCAGTTCTTC
CDR3aa: CASSRVGAANEQFF

j_gene: TRBJ2-1
abundance: .
v_gene: TRBV9
d_gene: .
CDR3nt: TGTGCCAGCAGCGTAGGGCCTGAATTACACAATGAGCAGTTCTTC
CDR3aa: CASSVGPELHNEQFF

j_gene: TRBJ2-1
abundance: .
v_gene: TRBV6-1
d_gene: .
CDR3nt: TGTGCCAGCAGTGAAGAAGACACAAGATACAATGAGCAGTTCTTC
CDR3aa: CASSEEDTRYNEQFF

j_gene: TRBJ2-1
abundance: .
v_gene: TRBV7-7
d_gene: TRBD1
CDR3nt: TGTGCCAGCAGCCAACTAGGGACAGGGGGCAATGAGCAGTTCTTC
CDR3aa: CASSQLGTGGNEQFF

j_gene: TRBJ2-3
abundance: .
v_gene: TRBV10-3
d_gene: TRBD1
CDR3nt: TGTGCCATCAGTCGGGACAGGGGAAACACAGATACGCAGTATTTT
CDR3aa: CAISRDRGNTDTQYF

j_gene: TRBJ2-7
abundance: .
v_gene: TRBV28
d_gene: TRBD1
CDR3nt: TGTGCCAGCAGTTTGGCGGGACAGGGAGACTACGAGCAGTACTTC
CDR3aa: CASSLAGQGDYEQYF

j_gene: TRBJ1-6
abundance: once
v_gene: TRBV11-2
d_gene: .
CDR3nt: TGTGCCAGCAGCTTAGATAGGGGGAGTTCACCCCTCCACTTT
CDR3aa: CASSLDRGSSPLHF

j_gene: TRBJ1-6
abundance: once
v_gene: TRBV5-8
d_gene: TRBD1
CDR3nt: TGTGCCAGCAGCCCAGTTTTACAGGGGGGAGGATCACCCCTCCACTTT
CDR3aa: CASSPVLQGGGSPLHF

j_gene: TRBJ1-2
abundance: .
v_gene: TRBV29-1
d_gene: .
CDR3nt: TGCAGCGTCTCCGACAGAGCCTATGGCTACACCTTC
CDR3aa: CSVSDRAYGYTF

j_gene: TRBJ2-5
abundance: .
v_gene: TRBV6-6
d_gene: .
CDR3nt: TGTGCCAGCAGTCCCCCCCGACGCGAGCGGGAGACCCAGTACTTC
CDR3aa: CASSPPRRERETQYF

j_gene: TRBJ2-1
abundance: .
v_gene: TRBV5-1
d_gene: .
CDR3nt: TGCGCCAGCGGAAGCGGGCAATCCTACAATGAGCAGTTCTTC
CDR3aa: CASGSGQSYNEQFF

j_gene: TRBJ2-5
abundance: .
v_gene: TRBV18
d_gene: TRBD1
CDR3nt: TGTGCCAGCTCACCAGGGACAGACGAGACCCAGTACTTC
CDR3aa: CASSPGTDETQYF

j_gene: TRBJ1-4
abundance: once
v_gene: TRBV5-4
d_gene: .
CDR3nt: TGTGCCAGCAGTTTGGCGGGAGGGGAAAAACTGTTTTTT
CDR3aa: CASSLAGGEKLFF

j_gene: TRBJ1-4
abundance: .
v_gene: TRBV27
d_gene: TRBD1
CDR3nt: TGTGCCACCGGGACAGGGGGGTCTAATGAAAAACTGTTTTTT
CDR3aa: CATGTGGSNEKLFF

j_gene: TRBJ2-7
abundance: .
v_gene: TRBV6-1
d_gene: TRBD2
CDR3nt: TGTGCCAGCAGTGAAGAAGGGGGACTAGCGTTCTACGAGCAGTACTTC
CDR3aa: CASSEEGGLAFYEQYF

j_gene: TRBJ2-7
abundance: .
v_gene: TRBV9
d_gene: .
CDR3nt: TGTGCCAGCAGCGTAAATCAGGGCTACGAGCAGTACTTC
CDR3aa: CASSVNQGYEQYF

j_gene: TRBJ1-6
abundance: .
v_gene: TRBV4-1
d_gene: TRBD1
CDR3nt: TGCGCCAGCAGCCTTGGACAGGGGAATTCACCCCTCCACTTT
CDR3aa: CASSLGQGNSPLHF

j_gene: TRBJ2-7
abundance: .
v_gene: TRBV19
d_gene: TRBD1
CDR3nt: TGTGCCAGTAGTATAGGTCCGCAGGGGGCATACGAGCAGTACTTC
CDR3aa: CASSIGPQGAYEQYF

j_gene: TRBJ2-3
abundance: .
v_gene: TRBV6-1
d_gene: TRBD2
CDR3nt: TGTGCCAGCAGGGGACTAGCGGGAGTGGCGGATACGCAGTATTTT
CDR3aa: CASRGLAGVADTQYF

j_gene: TRBJ1-2
abundance: .
v_gene: TRBV10-3
d_gene: .
CDR3nt: TGTGCCATCAGTGATGACAGGACCTCTGGCTACACCTTC
CDR3aa: CAISDDRTSGYTF

j_gene: TRBJ2-5
abundance: .
v_gene: TRBV30
d_gene: .
CDR3nt: TGTGCCTGGAGGGGGGGGCAGCAGACCCAGTACTTC
CDR3aa: CAWRGGQQTQYF

j_gene: TRBJ2-1
abundance: .
v_gene: TRBV19
d_gene: .
CDR3nt: TGTGCCAGTAGTATACCATCGGGATTGGCCTACAATGAGCAGTTCTTC
CDR3aa: CASSIPSGLAYNEQFF

j_gene: TRBJ1-5
abundance: .
v_gene: TRBV28
d_gene: .
CDR3nt: TGTGCCAGCAGTCTCCAGGTTTATCAGCCCCAGCATTTT
CDR3aa: CASSLQVYQPQHF

j_gene: TRBJ1-1
abundance: .
v_gene: TRBV25-1
d_gene: TRBD1
CDR3nt: TGTGCCAGCACCAGGACAGGGCCGATCACTGAAGCTTTCTTT
CDR3aa: CASTRTGPITEAFF

j_gene: TRBJ2-7
abundance: .
v_gene: TRBV18
d_gene: .
CDR3nt: TGTGCCAGCTCACCCATTGGAGGAAAACTCTCCTACGAGCAGTACTTC
CDR3aa: CASSPIGGKLSYEQYF

j_gene: TRBJ2-3
abundance: .
v_gene: TRBV5-1
d_gene: TRBD1
CDR3nt: TGCGCCAGCAGCGTCTACAGGGGAGAGATCACAGATACGCAGTATTTT
CDR3aa: CASSVYRGEITDTQYF

j_gene: TRBJ1-2
abundance: .
v_gene: TRBV7-2
d_gene: .
CDR3nt: TGTGCCAGCAGCTCCCATGCAGGGGACGGGGCTAACTATGGCTACACCTTC
CDR3aa: CASSSHAGDGANYGYTF

j_gene: TRBJ1-5
abundance: .
v_gene: TRBV6-1
d_gene: .
CDR3nt: TGTGCCAGCAGCACGTGGGCCCTCAATCAGCCCCAGCATTTT
CDR3aa: CASSTWALNQPQHF

j_gene: TRBJ2-1
abundance: .
v_gene: TRBV30
d_gene: .
CDR3nt: TGTGCCTGGAGTGCTCTTCGTGAGCAGTTCTTC
CDR3aa: CAWSALREQFF

j_gene: TRBJ1-2
abundance: .
v_gene: TRBV2
d_gene: .
CDR3nt: TGTGCCAGCAGTGAAGCGTTGGCAGCTAACTATGGCTACACCTTC
CDR3aa: CASSEALAANYGYTF

j_gene: TRBJ2-5
abundance: .
v_gene: TRBV2
d_gene: TRBD1
CDR3nt: TGTGCCAGCAGGATGGACAGGGAGAGGGAGCAGTACTTC
CDR3aa: CASRMDREREQYF

j_gene: TRBJ2-1
abundance: few
v_gene: TRBV30
d_gene: TRBD1
CDR3nt: TGTGCCTGGAGTGTTGGACAGGGGGGGTTCTTC
CDR3aa: CAWSVGQGGFF

j_gene: TRBJ2-1
abundance: .
v_gene: TRBV6-1
d_gene: TRBD2
CDR3nt: TGTGCCAGCAGCGAATTCGGGGGGGCCTACAATGAGCAGTTCTTC
CDR3aa: CASSEFGGAYNEQFF

j_gene: TRBJ2-7
abundance: .
v_gene: TRBV5-6
d_gene: .
CDR3nt: TGTGCCAGCAGCTGGCGGTTTTACGAGCAGTACTTC
CDR3aa: CASSWRFYEQYF

j_gene: TRBJ2-7
abundance: .
v_gene: TRBV7-2
d_gene: .
CDR3nt: TGTGCCAGCAGCTTAGCGATCAATAACAACGAGCAGTACTTC
CDR3aa: CASSLAINNNEQYF